This TCR beta chain was profiled in a study of blood T cell repertoires in COVID-19. Trimming took off 2 bases at V and 6 bases at J, with 14 bases between the two ends. The V gene's germline CDR1 is SNHLY and CDR2 FYNNEI. The CDR3 runs to 15 residues. Participant-reported clinical history was the basis for cohort assignment. In the study's own analysis: Scientists estimated how many nucleated cells there were by amplifying reference gene primers. Only in-frame clones appear in the TCRdb table, and some are missing; sequencing was by immunoSEQ multiplex PCR. The DNA was the basis for D and trimming; V, J and clone size are from that table. The sample lists approximately 180,000 clones; around 84% were seen once.

This receptor was identified in a man between 50 and 59 years old who had recovered from COVID-19. The J gene is TRBJ1-5, the V gene TRBV2, with a possible D match to TRBD1 (6 bases). Material: PBMCs or T cells enriched from blood (not recorded which). The CDR3 coding sequence is TGTGCCAGCAGTGAATTACCGGGGGGCCTTCAGCCCCAGCATTTT. Its protein product is CASSELPGGLQPQHF.